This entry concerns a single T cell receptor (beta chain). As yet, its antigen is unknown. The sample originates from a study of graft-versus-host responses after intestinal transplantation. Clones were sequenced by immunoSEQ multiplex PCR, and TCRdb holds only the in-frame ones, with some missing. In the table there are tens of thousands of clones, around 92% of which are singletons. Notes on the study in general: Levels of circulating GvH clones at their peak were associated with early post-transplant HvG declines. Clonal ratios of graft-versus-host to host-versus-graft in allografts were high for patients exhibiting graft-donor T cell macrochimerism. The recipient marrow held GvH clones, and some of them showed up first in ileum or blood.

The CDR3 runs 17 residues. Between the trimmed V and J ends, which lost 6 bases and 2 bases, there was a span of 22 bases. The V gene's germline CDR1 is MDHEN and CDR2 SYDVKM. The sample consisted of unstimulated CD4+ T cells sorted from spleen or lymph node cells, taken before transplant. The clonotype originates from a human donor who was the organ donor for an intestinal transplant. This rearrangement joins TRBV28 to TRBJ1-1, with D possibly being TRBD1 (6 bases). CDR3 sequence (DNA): TGTGCCAGCAGCCCCCGAACAGGGAAGGTCGGCAACACTGAAGCTTTCTTT. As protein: CASSPRTGKVGNTEAFF.